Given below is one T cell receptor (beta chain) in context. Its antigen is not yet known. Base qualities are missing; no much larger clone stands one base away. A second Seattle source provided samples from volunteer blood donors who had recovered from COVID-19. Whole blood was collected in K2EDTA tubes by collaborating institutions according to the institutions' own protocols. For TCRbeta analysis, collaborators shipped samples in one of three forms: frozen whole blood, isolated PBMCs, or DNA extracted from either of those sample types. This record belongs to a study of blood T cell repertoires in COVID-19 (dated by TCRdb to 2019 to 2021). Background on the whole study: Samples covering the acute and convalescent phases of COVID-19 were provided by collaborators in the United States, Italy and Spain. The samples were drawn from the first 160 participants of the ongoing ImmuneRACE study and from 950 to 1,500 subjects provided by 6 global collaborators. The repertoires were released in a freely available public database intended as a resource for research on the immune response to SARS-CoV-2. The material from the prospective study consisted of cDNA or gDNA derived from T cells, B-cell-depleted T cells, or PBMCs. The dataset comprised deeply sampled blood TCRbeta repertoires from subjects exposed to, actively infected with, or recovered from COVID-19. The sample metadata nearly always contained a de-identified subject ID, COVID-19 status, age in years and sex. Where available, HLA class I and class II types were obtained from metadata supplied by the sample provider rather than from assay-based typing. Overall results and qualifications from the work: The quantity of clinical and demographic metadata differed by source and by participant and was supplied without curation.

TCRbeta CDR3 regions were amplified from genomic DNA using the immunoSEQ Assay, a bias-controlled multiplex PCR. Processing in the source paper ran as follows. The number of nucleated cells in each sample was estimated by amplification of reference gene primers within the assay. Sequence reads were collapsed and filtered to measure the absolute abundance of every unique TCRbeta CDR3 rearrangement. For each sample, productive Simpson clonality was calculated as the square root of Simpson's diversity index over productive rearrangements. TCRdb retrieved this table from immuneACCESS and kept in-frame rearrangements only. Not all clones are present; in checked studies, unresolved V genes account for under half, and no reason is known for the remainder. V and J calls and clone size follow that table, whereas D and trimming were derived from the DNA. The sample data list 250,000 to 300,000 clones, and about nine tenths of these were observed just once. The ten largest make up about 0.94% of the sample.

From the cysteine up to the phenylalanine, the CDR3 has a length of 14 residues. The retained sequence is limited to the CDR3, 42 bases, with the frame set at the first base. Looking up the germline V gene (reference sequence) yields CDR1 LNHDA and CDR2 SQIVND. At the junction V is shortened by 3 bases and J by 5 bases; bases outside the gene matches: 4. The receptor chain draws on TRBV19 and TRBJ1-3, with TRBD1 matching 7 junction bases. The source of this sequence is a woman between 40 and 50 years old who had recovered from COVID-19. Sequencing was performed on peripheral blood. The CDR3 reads CASSMPGQRNTIYF. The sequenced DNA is TGTGCCAGTAGTATGCCGGGACAGAGAAACACCATATATTTT.